This entry lists 24 T cell receptor beta chains sequenced from one sample in a study of metastatic and nonmetastatic thyroid tumors. From the PCR reads, TCRdb re-called clones with MiXCR. In the table there are almost 15,000 clones, 29% of which are singletons. Ahead of thyroid surgery, no patient had received treatment of any kind. What was sequenced was tumor tissue. The source of these receptors is a male donor with papillary thyroid cancer or a benign thyroid nodule (not recorded which). Some clones in this sample may be carry-over from other donors' samples.

J is TRBJ2-7 and V is TRBV5-1; maybe TRBD1 (6 bases). In germline, CDR1 is SGHRS, CDR2 YFSETQ. Trimming pared 3 bases from V and 8 bases from J, leaving 9 bases between. The CDR3 covers 11 residues. Here the CDR3 reads CASSSQGKQYF. CDR3 in DNA: TGCGCCAGCAGCTCACAGGGTAAGCAGTACTTC.

This chain uses TRBV18 with TRBJ2-7, with D possibly TRBD1 on 5 matching bases. In germline, CDR1 is KGHSH, CDR2 LQKENI. The length of the CDR3 is 12 residues. Trimming cost V 6 bases and J 4 bases, with 10 bases left between them. In nucleotides, the CDR3 is TGTGCCAGCTCCCTGGACAAGTACGAGCAGTACTTC. Protein: CASSLDKYEQYF.

Ten or more counts support this clone. This rearrangement joins TRBV4-1 to TRBJ2-3; D perhaps matches TRBD2 (5 bases). The CDR3 is 15 amino acids. Germline V gene sequence: CDR1 MGHRA, CDR2 YSYEKL. Trimming removed 1 base from V and 2 bases from J, with 10 bases in between. CDR3: CASSQGGHHTDTQYF. CDR3 coding DNA: TGCGCCAGCAGCCAAGGCGGGCACCACACAGATACGCAGTATTTT.

This clone ranks as medium-sized. J is TRBJ2-3 and V is TRBV11-2; 7 nucleotides agree with TRBD2. CDR3 length equals 15 residues. Germline V lookup: CDR1 SGHAT, CDR2 FQNNGV. V shed 1 base, J shed 1 base, and the junction held 2 bases outside the gene matches. CDR3 bases: TGTGCCAGCAGCTTAGGGGCGGGGGGCACAGATACGCAGTATTTT. Encoded protein: CASSLGAGGTDTQYF.

This clone was observed at least ten times. The chain carries TRBV25-1 and TRBJ1-1; D not certain. Germline CDR1 is MGHDK and CDR2 is SYGVNS. The CDR3 contains 12 residues. The ends were cut back, 1 base at V and 4 bases at J, with 4 bases in the middle. In DNA, the CDR3 is TGTGCCAGCAGTGAATCGCGCACTGAAGCTTTCTTT. This translates into CASSESRTEAFF.

This clone was observed a few times. The V call is TRBV7-3, the J call TRBJ2-1, with a possible D match to TRBD2 (7 bases). CDR3 size: 17 residues. CDR1 and CDR2 from the germline V gene are SGHTA and FQGTGA. Trimming shortened V by 4 bases and J by 2 bases, and 18 bases separated the two germline ends. The CDR3 nucleotides read TGTGCCAGCAGCTCCCCCGCGGGGGCGGAGACCTACAATGAGCAGTTCTTC. Protein product: CASSSPAGAETYNEQFF.

The chain is built from TRBV27 and TRBJ2-7, with D possibly being TRBD2 (7 bases). Per germline, CDR1 MNHEY and CDR2 SMNVEV (reference sequence). The CDR3 loop spans 14 amino acids. V was clipped by 5 bases and J by 3 bases, with 14 bases between them. The CDR3 DNA reads as TGTGCCAGCAGTCCAAGGGGGGGAAACTACGAGCAGTACTTC. Residues: CASSPRGGNYEQYF.

The rearrangement joins TRBV3-1 to TRBJ2-7; 11 nucleotides line up with TRBD2. In germline, CDR1 is LGHDT, CDR2 YNNKEL (reference sequence). Trimming at V came to 1 base and at J to 4 bases, leaving 6 bases not matched to a gene. This CDR3 comprises 16 residues. CDR3 DNA: TGTGCCAGCAGCCAAGTAACTAGCGGGAGAGGATACGAGCAGTACTTC. This gives the protein CASSQVTSGRGYEQYF.

This clone came up many times. The chain has TRBV5-8 and TRBJ1-1; D possibly corresponds to TRBD1 (5 bases). V shed 0 bases and J shed 5 bases, with 8 bases lying between them. Germline V gives CDR1 SGHTS, CDR2 YDEGEE. The CDR3 is 13 residues long. CDR3 protein: CASSLGGATEAFF. CDR3 bases: TGTGCCAGCAGCTTGGGGGGCGCGACTGAAGCTTTCTTT.

The chain carries TRBV27 and TRBJ1-4; tentatively, D is TRBD1 (6 bases). The V and J ends lost 3 bases and 5 bases respectively, with 19 bases between them. The germline V gene has CDR1 MNHEY and CDR2 SMNVEV (reference sequence). The length of the CDR3 is 17 residues. The CDR3 DNA reads as TGTGCCAGCAGTTTTAGGTTTGGGGGGGGCAAGAATGAAAAACTGTTTTTT. Protein sequence: CASSFRFGGGKNEKLFF.

The V call is TRBV5-1, the J call TRBJ2-7; D ambiguous. The germline gives CDR1 SGHRS, CDR2 YFSETQ. The CDR3 has 13 residues. Trimming stripped 5 bases from V and 2 bases from J, with 11 bases between. In nucleotides, the CDR3 is TGCGCCAGCAGGGTGTACAGCGCCTACGAGCAGTACTTC. It yields the protein CASRVYSAYEQYF.

As for this clone: The conserved closing phenylalanine or tryptophan is absent in this CDR3, likely reflecting a read error. The V call is TRBV28, the J call TRBJ2-3, with 7 bases identical to TRBD2. The CDR3 is made up of 15 amino acids. Per germline, CDR1 MDHEN and CDR2 SYDVKM. The DNA of the CDR3 is TGTGCGAGCAGTTTAGGGGACTATAGCACAGATACGCAGTATGTT. Amino acids: CASSLGDYSTDTQYV.

This clone showed up many times. Other DNA sequences in this specimen translate into the identical CDR3. The chain recombines TRBV7-3 with TRBJ2-2, with 12 bases lining up with TRBD2. V shed 6 bases and J 8 bases; nucleotides not matched to a gene: 13. CDR1 and CDR2 from the germline V gene are SGHTA and FQGTGA. This CDR3 comprises 17 residues. CDR3 nucleotides: TGTGCCAGCAGTTACCCGGGACTAGCGGGCGGCGGTGGGGAGCTGTTTTTT. Translating it yields CASSYPGLAGGGGELFF.

To note about this clone: This may be a read error, as it is one base from a much larger clone. The chain recombines TRBV2 with TRBJ1-4; unclear D gene. Germline values: CDR1 SNHLY, CDR2 FYNNEI. Trimming stripped 1 base from V and 7 bases from J, with 13 bases between. The CDR3 loop spans 15 amino acids. In DNA, the CDR3 is TGTGCCAGCAGTGAAGACGGGTGGCGCGGTGAAAAACTGTTTTTT. This gives the protein CASSEDGWRGEKLFF.

This clone has a count of ten or more. The chain joins TRBV7-9 to TRBJ2-3; 7 bases map to TRBD1. V shed 2 bases and J 4 bases; nucleotides not matched to a gene: 3. Germline CDR1 is SEHNR and CDR2 is FQNEAQ (reference sequence). The CDR3 is 14 residues long. CDR3 DNA: TGTGCCAGCAGCTTAAACAGGGGACCAGATACGCAGTATTTT. Translating gives CASSLNRGPDTQYF. Based on the CDR3 plus reference TRBV7-9 and TRBJ2-3, the full variable domain is DTGVSQNPRHKITKRGQNVTFRCDPISEHNRLYWYRQTLGQGPEFLTYFQNEAQLEKSRLLSDRFSAERPKGSFSTLEIQRTEQGDSAMYLCASSLNRGPDTQYFGPGTRLTVL.

Concerning this clone: Here the CDR3 omits its conserved ending phenylalanine or tryptophan, so a read error is the likely source. The chain uses TRBV6-1 and TRBJ2-1; D not resolved. Germline V gives CDR1 MNHNS, CDR2 SASEGT. CDR3 length: 16 amino acids. V dropped 2 bases and J dropped 1 base, with 12 bases sitting between them. CDR3 loop: CASSEFGWSSYNEQFL. In DNA, the CDR3 is TGTGCCAGCAGTGAATTTGGCTGGAGTTCCTACAATGAGCAGTTCTTA.

The chain uses TRBV5-1 and TRBJ1-1; 8 positions match TRBD1. The V and J ends lost 5 bases and 1 base, in that order; junction bases with no gene match: 4. The germline V gene encodes CDR1 SGHRS and CDR2 YFSETQ. The CDR3 runs to 14 residues. The CDR3 nucleotides are TGCGCCAGCAGGGCCGGGACAGGGAACACTGAAGCTTTCTTT. The encoded protein is CASRAGTGNTEAFF.

Points on this clone: As the CDR3 is not closed by the conserved phenylalanine or tryptophan, this likely results from a read error. CDR3 residues: CASGGQPVEDYGYTC. The CDR3 DNA reads as TGTGCTAGTGGGGGACAGCCAGTCGAAGACTATGGCTACACCTGC. The chain carries TRBV12-5 and TRBJ1-2, with 7 bases that match TRBD1. The V and J ends lost 6 bases and 3 bases, in that order; junction bases with no gene match: 10. The CDR3 length is 15 residues. The germline V gene encodes CDR1 LGHNT and CDR2 FRNRAP.

This clone was recorded at least ten times. The genes are TRBV7-9 and TRBJ2-5, with a tentative D call TRBD2 (5 bases). This CDR3 is 16 amino acids long. Per germline, CDR1 SEHNR and CDR2 FQNEAQ (reference sequence). Trimming shortened V by 1 base and J by 0 bases, and 12 bases separated the two germline ends. CDR3 residues: CASSLEFGVYQETQYF. The CDR3 DNA is TGTGCCAGCAGCTTAGAGTTCGGGGTGTACCAAGAGACCCAGTACTTC.

The sample holds many counts of this clone. The sample contains more than one DNA sequence encoding this CDR3. CDR3 DNA sequence: TGTGCCAGCAGCTATTCAGGGGAAGGGACCCAGTACTTC. Its protein is CASSYSGEGTQYF. The chain is built from TRBV7-3 and TRBJ2-5; possibly TRBD1 for D (6 bases). The germline gives CDR1 SGHTA, CDR2 FQGTGA. Trimming stripped 4 bases from V and 7 bases from J, with 13 bases between. The CDR3 runs 13 residues.

There are many counts of this clone. A single base separates this from a much larger clone, so it may be a read error. The chain has TRBV28 and TRBJ1-2; 7 bases are a match to TRBD1. The V gene's germline CDR1 is MDHEN and CDR2 SYDVKM. The CDR3 spans 15 residues. The DNA of the CDR3 is TGTGCCAGCAGTTCCACAGGGGAGGGTAACTATGGCAACACCTTC. Its translation is CASSSTGEGNYGNTF.

In its sample, this clone was seen many times. Given a much more abundant clone one base away, this may be a read error. The same CDR3 can be traced to other DNA sequences in this sample. The gene calls are TRBV3-1 and TRBJ1-2; D is unclear. The CDR3 spans 12 residues. Looked up from germline, CDR1 is LGHDT and CDR2 is YNNKEL (reference sequence). The CDR3 reads CASSQGAYGYTF. The CDR3 DNA sequence: TGTGCCAGCAGTCAAGGTGCCTATGGCTACACCTTC. The variable domain in full, with the rest retrieved from reference TRBV3-1 and TRBJ1-2, is DTAVSQTPKYLVTQMGNDKSIKCEQNLGHDTMYWYKQDSKKFLKIMFSYNNKELIINETVPNRFSPKSPDKAHLNLHINSLELGDSAVYFCASSQGAYGYTFGSGTRLTVV.

The table lists this clone with a few counts. A clone one base away is much larger, so this may be a read error. J is TRBJ2-1 and V is TRBV10-3; D gene unclear. This CDR3 has 12 amino acids. Germline CDR1 is ENHRY and CDR2 is SYGVKD. CDR3 sequence: CAISDVGDDQFF. The CDR3 region has the DNA TGTGCCATCAGTGACGTTGGCGATGACCAGTTCTTC.

This clone came up many times. A clone one base away is much larger, so this may be a read error. Additional DNA sequences in this sample encode the identical CDR3. V and J are TRBV5-1 and TRBJ2-1, with 8 bases lining up with TRBD2. This CDR3 has 16 amino acids. Germline V gene sequence: CDR1 SGHRS, CDR2 YFSETQ. J gave up 15 bases and V 5 bases, and 22 bases lay outside the gene matches. Written as DNA, the CDR3 is TGCGCCAGCAGACCCGGGACGAGCGGGGGTCCAGAGGTCGGGTTCTTC. The encoded protein is CASRPGTSGGPEVGFF.